This T cell receptor (beta chain) was recovered during a study of shared clonotypes between healthy human individuals. Study-wide results and limits: In having few donors, the study represented limited genetic and exposure-history diversity. Sequencing depth was a factor that was expected to affect clonotype sharing among donors.

Healthy adults negative for HIV, lacking recent acute infections or vaccinations, served as donors. The sample holds one count of this clone. Antigen unknown. Assay used: immunoSEQ multiplex PCR; TCRdb lists only in-frame clones, some missing. The data contain about 2.4 million clones, 80% to 95% of them singletons. Sequences were obtained from naive CD4+ T cells from PBMCs. Subset: CD45RA+ positively selected. The sequence was collected from a man younger than 35 in good health. Some clones in this sample may be carry-over from other donors' samples.

The CDR3 spells CASSATGTGTYEQYF. DNA of the CDR3: TGTGCCAGCAGTGCAACCGGGACAGGCACCTACGAGCAGTACTTC. The chain is built from TRBV28 and TRBJ2-7; 8 positions agree with TRBD1. V was clipped by 5 bases and J by 2 bases; unmatched bases: 8. Looked up from germline, CDR1 is MDHEN and CDR2 is SYDVKM. There are 15 residues in the CDR3.